Presented here are 27 T cell receptor beta chains from one specimen sequenced in a study of vaccination effects on CD4 cells after COVID-19. After expansion with viral peptide pools in the ViraFEST assay, antigen-specific CD4+ T cells were sequenced. Subsequent to 10 days of culture, CD4+ T cells were isolated. Participants completed two doses of the BNT162b2 or mRNA-1273 vaccine. The data were produced by immunoSEQ multiplex PCR, yet TCRdb's version contains in-frame clones alone and is incomplete. This sample has about 20,000 clones; more than 65% occur once, and the top ten carry roughly 10%. The antigens of these receptors remain unknown. The material was CD4+ T cells from PBMCs cultured with HCoV-NL63 spike peptides, obtained after COVID-19 vaccination. These receptor sequences come from a human donor who received a COVID-19 vaccine.

This clone was recorded a few times. J is TRBJ2-7 and V is TRBV4-2; tentative D call: TRBD2 (6 bases). Germline CDR1 reads LGHNA; CDR2 reads YNFKEQ. CDR3 size: 20 residues. The V and J ends lost 0 bases and 4 bases respectively, with 28 bases between them. CDR3 bases: TGTGCCAGCAGCCAAGAGGGGGGAGGCAAGTTCACGGCGCTGGGATACGAGCAGTACTTC. Translated, it gives CASSQEGGGKFTALGYEQYF.

The chain couples TRBV7-6 to TRBJ1-3; D gene unclear. Trimming removed 4 bases from V and 3 bases from J, with 16 bases in between. Germline loops: CDR1 SGHVS, CDR2 FNYEAQ. CDR3 length equals 16 residues. The CDR3, as DNA: TGTGCCAGCAGCTCCTGGAAGGAAGGACGTGGAAACACCATATATTTT. Amino acids: CASSSWKEGRGNTIYF.

This clone is judged medium-sized (0.01 to 0.1%). This rearrangement joins TRBV18 to TRBJ1-2; 8 bases fit TRBD1. After removal of 3 bases from V and 8 bases from J, the junction contained 14 bases not matched to a gene. The CDR3 consists of 16 residues. The germline CDR1 and CDR2 sequences are KGHSH and LQKENI. CDR3 DNA sequence: TGTGCCAGCTCACCTTATCTTCCGGGACAGGATGACGGCTACACCTTC. It is translated as CASSPYLPGQDDGYTF.

The chain carries TRBV6-5 and TRBJ1-2; tentative D call: TRBD1 (5 bases). This CDR3 region has 13 residues. CDR1 MNHEY and CDR2 SVGAGI come from the germline V gene. Trimming removed 4 bases at V and 5 bases at J, with 11 bases between. The CDR3 loop reads CASSSGGGYGYTF. The CDR3 region has the DNA TGTGCCAGCAGTTCGGGGGGGGGTTATGGCTACACCTTC.

This chain connects TRBV5-1 to TRBJ2-3, with D perhaps TRBD2 (6 bases). CDR1 and CDR2 from the germline V gene are SGHRS and YFSETQ. This CDR3 contains 20 residues. Deletions cut 1 base from V and 0 bases from J, with 24 bases between. CDR3 loop: CASSLRLRAGLNSSTDTQYF. CDR3 nucleotides: TGCGCCAGCAGCTTGCGGCTCCGTGCGGGGCTAAACTCTAGCACAGATACGCAGTATTTT.

The chain has TRBV5-1 and TRBJ2-2; possibly TRBD1 for D (6 bases). V lost 0 bases to trimming and J lost 7 bases, with 13 bases between them. CDR1 and CDR2 from the germline V gene are SGHRS and YFSETQ. The CDR3 runs to 15 residues. In DNA, the CDR3 is TGCGCCAGCAGCTTGGGATCCGCAGGGGTCGGGGAGCTGTTTTTT. Translated: CASSLGSAGVGELFF.

For the CDR3, the DNA is TGTGCCAGCAGCTTATATGGATCCCGACAGGGCGGGCATGGCTACACCTTC. It translates to CASSLYGSRQGGHGYTF. The chain is built from TRBV7-9 and TRBJ1-2, with 7 bases fitting TRBD1. After removal of 2 bases from V and 6 bases from J, the junction contained 15 bases not matched to a gene. Germline V lookup: CDR1 SEHNR, CDR2 FQNEAQ (reference sequence). This CDR3 is built from 17 residues.

This clone was seen a few times. The J gene is TRBJ1-2, the V gene TRBV12-3 or TRBV12-4; D not resolved. V dropped 4 bases and J dropped 1 base, with 7 bases sitting between them. CDR3 size: 13 residues. DNA for the CDR3: TGTGCCAGCAGTTGGAGGGATAACTATGGCTACACCTTC. Encoded protein: CASSWRDNYGYTF.

The chain employs TRBV7-5 and TRBJ2-5. TRBV7-5 counts as a pseudogene. The length of the CDR3 is 13 residues. In DNA, the CDR3 is TGTGTCAGAAGCTCCCGCCGACAAGAGACCCAGTACTTC. Translated, it gives CVRSSRRQETQYF.

The chain combines TRBV13 with TRBJ2-1; unclear D gene. This CDR3 contains 12 residues. Germline V lookup: CDR1 PRHDT, CDR2 FYEKMQ (reference sequence). Trimming stripped 2 bases from V and 5 bases from J, with 4 bases between. The CDR3, as DNA: TGTGCCAGCAGCTTACCCAACAATGAGCAGTTCTTC. Protein: CASSLPNNEQFF.

The chain is built from TRBV2 and TRBJ2-5; D unresolved. Germline loops: CDR1 SNHLY, CDR2 FYNNEI. The CDR3 length is 11 residues. The ends were cut back, 5 bases at V and 5 bases at J, with 6 bases in the middle. As DNA, the CDR3 is TGTGCCAGCAGTCAAATGGAGACCCAGTACTTC. Its translation: CASSQMETQYF.

The chain uses TRBV4-1 and TRBJ2-3; a weak D match, TRBD1 (5 bases). CDR1 MGHRA and CDR2 YSYEKL come from the germline V gene. The CDR3 sequence is 16 residues long. Deletions cut 4 bases from V and 6 bases from J, with 20 bases between. CDR3 in amino acids: CASSRVDMLVFDTQYF. CDR3 DNA sequence: TGCGCCAGCAGCCGAGTGGACATGTTAGTGTTTGATACGCAGTATTTT.

The chain joins TRBV5-1 to TRBJ1-5; 9 bases agree with TRBD1. Unmatched junction bases numbered 4, after V lost 0 bases and J lost 6 bases. Germline V gene lookup returns CDR1 SGHRS and CDR2 YFSETQ. The CDR3 is made up of 15 amino acids. The CDR3 sequence is CASSLGTGAPQPQHF. The CDR3 nucleotides read TGCGCCAGCAGCTTGGGGACAGGGGCTCCTCAGCCCCAGCATTTT.

The chain links TRBV18 to TRBJ2-3, with D hard to call. Trimming cost V 3 bases and J 0 bases, with 10 bases left between them. Germline CDR1 KGHSH, CDR2 LQKENI. The CDR3 runs to 15 residues. The CDR3 protein is CASSPEQQSTDTQYF. CDR3 in DNA: TGTGCCAGCTCACCGGAACAGCAAAGCACAGATACGCAGTATTTT.

The V call is TRBV4-2, the J call TRBJ2-1; TRBD2 matches at 7 bases. This CDR3 is 16 amino acids long. CDR1 is LGHNA, CDR2 YNFKEQ, per germline. The trim removed 1 base at V and 6 bases at J, leaving 9 bases unmatched. The CDR3 reads CASSQAWEASGNEQFF. CDR3 nucleotides: TGTGCCAGCAGCCAAGCCTGGGAGGCTAGCGGCAATGAGCAGTTCTTC.

The chain recombines TRBV5-1 with TRBJ2-7; weak D call: TRBD2 (5 bases). Deletions cut 0 bases from V and 1 base from J, with 8 bases between. Germline V gene lookup returns CDR1 SGHRS and CDR2 YFSETQ. The CDR3 has 14 amino acids. CDR3 residues: CASSLGTDSYEQYF. The CDR3 region has the DNA TGCGCCAGCAGCTTGGGGACTGATTCCTACGAGCAGTACTTC.

The chain carries TRBV2 and TRBJ1-2; D is perhaps TRBD1 (5 bases). The CDR3 consists of 12 residues. Trimming took 5 bases from V and 7 from J, leaving 11 bases between them. The V gene's germline CDR1 is SNHLY and CDR2 FYNNEI. CDR3 bases: TGTGCCAGCAGTCGCAGGGTTATTGGCTACACCTTC. This codes for CASSRRVIGYTF.

V and J are TRBV3-1 (or the pseudogene TRBV3-2) and TRBJ2-1; D may match TRBD1 or TRBD2 (7 bases each). The CDR3 consists of 12 residues. Trimming shortened V by 5 bases and J by 9 bases, and 11 bases separated the two germline ends. CDR1 and CDR2 from the germline V gene are LGHDT and YNNKEL (reference sequence). The CDR3 loop reads CASSDREGEQFF. DNA of the CDR3: TGTGCCAGCAGCGACAGGGAGGGTGAGCAGTTCTTC.

Only one count was recorded for this clone. The chain employs TRBV6-2 or TRBV6-3 and TRBJ1-5; D gene unclear. The V gene's germline CDR1 is MNHEY and CDR2 SVGEGT. V lost 5 bases and J lost 6, with 14 bases in between. This CDR3 spans 14 amino acids. CDR3 sequence (DNA): TGTGCCAGCAGTGCCCTGGGGAGGACTCAGCCCCAGCATTTT. This sequence encodes CASSALGRTQPQHF.

This clone has a handful of counts. The chain is built from TRBV21-1 and TRBJ2-7; the table calls TRBD2, which could not be checked here. TRBV21-1 is described as a pseudogene. The CDR3 covers 15 residues. CDR3 region: CASSRLAGISGEQYF. The CDR3 coding sequence is TGTGCCAGCAGTAGGCTAGCGGGGATATCTGGCGAGCAGTACTTC.

V usage is TRBV4-1 and J usage is TRBJ1-1; D is undetermined. Trimming shortened V by 0 bases and J by 2 bases, and 10 bases separated the two germline ends. The CDR3 totals 15 residues. From germline, CDR1 is MGHRA and CDR2 YSYEKL. CDR3 sequence (DNA): TGCGCCAGCAGCCAAGATCGCACTTTTAACACTGAAGCTTTCTTT. Protein: CASSQDRTFNTEAFF.

This chain links TRBV5-1 with TRBJ1-1; no firm D call. The CDR3 contains 14 residues. V was cut by 1 base and J by 0 bases, with 7 bases left in between. Germline assignment: CDR1 SGHRS and CDR2 YFSETQ. For the CDR3, the DNA is TGCGCCAGCAGCTTGCGGGAGTTGAACACTGAAGCTTTCTTT. As protein: CASSLRELNTEAFF.

This chain links TRBV10-1 with TRBJ2-5; D gene ambiguous. CDR1 WNHNN and CDR2 SYGVQD come from the germline V gene (reference sequence). The CDR3 sequence is 15 residues long. V dropped 2 bases and J dropped 1 base, with 11 bases sitting between them. The CDR3 sequence: CASSENQETQETQYF. DNA for the CDR3: TGCGCCAGCAGTGAGAACCAGGAGACCCAAGAGACCCAGTACTTC.

A single count supports this clone. This chain uses TRBV20-1 with TRBJ2-1, with D possibly TRBD2 on 5 matching bases. Germline V gives CDR1 DFQATT, CDR2 SNEGSKA (reference sequence). The CDR3 runs 13 residues. The V end was cut by 3 bases, the J end by 5 bases, with 11 bases between. The CDR3 loop is CSASRVGNNEQFF. The CDR3, as DNA: TGCAGTGCTAGTCGCGTCGGGAACAATGAGCAGTTCTTC.

The chain is built from TRBV7-8 and TRBJ1-1; D uncertain. Germline V gives CDR1 SGHVS, CDR2 FQNEAQ. The V and J ends lost 5 bases and 6 bases respectively, with 13 bases between them. This CDR3 is 13 amino acids long. Here the CDR3 DNA reads TGTGCCAGCAGCCATCTAAGGACTGCTGAAGCTTTCTTT. Its protein is CASSHLRTAEAFF.

This clone showed up just a few times. The chain joins TRBV29-1 to TRBJ2-7; TRBD1 aligns across 7 bases. CDR1 is SQVTM, CDR2 ANQGSEA, per germline. The CDR3 length is 12 residues. V lost 5 bases and J lost 6; bases outside the gene matches: 7. DNA for the CDR3: TGCAGCGTTAACAGGGGCTGGGGCGAGCAGTACTTC. This codes for CSVNRGWGEQYF.

The chain uses TRBV6-5 and TRBJ1-2; D is unresolved. Deletions cut 4 bases from V and 4 bases from J, with 16 bases between. The CDR3 totals 15 residues. Germline V CDR1 and CDR2: MNHEY, SVGAGI. CDR3 bases: TGTGCCAGCAGTTCAACCCCCGACAAATCCTATGGCTACACCTTC. This sequence encodes CASSSTPDKSYGYTF.